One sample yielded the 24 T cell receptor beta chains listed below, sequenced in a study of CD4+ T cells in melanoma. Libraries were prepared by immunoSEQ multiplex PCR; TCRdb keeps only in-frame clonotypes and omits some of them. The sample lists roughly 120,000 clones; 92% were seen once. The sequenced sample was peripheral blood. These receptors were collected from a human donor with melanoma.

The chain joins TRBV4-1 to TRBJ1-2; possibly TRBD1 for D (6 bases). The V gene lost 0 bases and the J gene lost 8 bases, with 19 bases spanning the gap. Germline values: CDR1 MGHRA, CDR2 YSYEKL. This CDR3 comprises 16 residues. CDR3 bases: TGCGCCAGCAGCCAAGATGTCCCACAGGGTATGAGCGGCTACACCTTC. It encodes CASSQDVPQGMSGYTF.

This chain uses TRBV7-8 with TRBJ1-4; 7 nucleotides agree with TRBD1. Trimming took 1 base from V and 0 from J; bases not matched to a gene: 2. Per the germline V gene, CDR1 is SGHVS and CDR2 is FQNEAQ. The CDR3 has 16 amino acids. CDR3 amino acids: CASSLGTGTTNEKLFF. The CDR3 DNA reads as TGTGCCAGCAGCTTAGGGACAGGAACAACTAATGAAAAACTGTTTTTT. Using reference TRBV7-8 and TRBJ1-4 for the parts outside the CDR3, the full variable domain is GAGVSQSPRYKVAKRGQDVALRCDPISGHVSLFWYQQALGQGPEFLTYFQNEAQLDKSGLPSDRFFAERPEGSVSTLKIQRTQQEDSAVYLCASSLGTGTTNEKLFFGSGTQLSVL.

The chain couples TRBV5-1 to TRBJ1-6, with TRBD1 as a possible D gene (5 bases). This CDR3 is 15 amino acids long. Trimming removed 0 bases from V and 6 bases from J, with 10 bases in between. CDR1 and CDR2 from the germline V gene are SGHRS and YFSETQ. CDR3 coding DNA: TGCGCCAGCAGCTTGGGACAGACTTTTAATTCACCCCTCCACTTT. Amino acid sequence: CASSLGQTFNSPLHF.

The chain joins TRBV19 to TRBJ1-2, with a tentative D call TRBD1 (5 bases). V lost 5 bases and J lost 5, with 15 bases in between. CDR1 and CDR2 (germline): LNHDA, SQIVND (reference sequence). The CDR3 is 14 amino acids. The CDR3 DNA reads TGTGCCAGTAGTTCCGGGACTGACGTGTATGGCTACACCTTC. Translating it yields CASSSGTDVYGYTF.

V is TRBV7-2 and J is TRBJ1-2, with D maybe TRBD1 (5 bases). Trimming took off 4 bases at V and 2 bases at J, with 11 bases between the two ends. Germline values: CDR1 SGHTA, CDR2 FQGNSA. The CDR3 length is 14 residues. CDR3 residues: CASSWGAENYGYTF. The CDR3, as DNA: TGTGCCAGCAGCTGGGGCGCGGAGAACTATGGCTACACCTTC. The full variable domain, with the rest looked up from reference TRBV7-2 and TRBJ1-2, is GAGVSQSPSNKVTEKGKDVELRCDPISGHTALYWYRQSLGQGLEFLIYFQGNSAPDKSGLPSDRFSAERTGGSVSTLTIQRTQQEDSAVYLCASSWGAENYGYTFGSGTRLTVV.

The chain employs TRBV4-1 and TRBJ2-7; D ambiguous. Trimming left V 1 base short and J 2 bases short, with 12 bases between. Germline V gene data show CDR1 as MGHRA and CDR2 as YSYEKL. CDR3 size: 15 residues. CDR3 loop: CASSQGASTPYEQYF. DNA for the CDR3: TGCGCCAGCAGCCAAGGGGCTAGTACCCCCTACGAGCAGTACTTC.

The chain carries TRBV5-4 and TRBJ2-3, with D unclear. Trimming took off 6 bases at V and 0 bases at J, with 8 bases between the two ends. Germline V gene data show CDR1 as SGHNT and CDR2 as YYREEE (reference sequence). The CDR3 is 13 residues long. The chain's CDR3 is CASTGRSTDTQYF. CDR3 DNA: TGTGCCAGCACCGGTCGGAGCACAGATACGCAGTATTTT.

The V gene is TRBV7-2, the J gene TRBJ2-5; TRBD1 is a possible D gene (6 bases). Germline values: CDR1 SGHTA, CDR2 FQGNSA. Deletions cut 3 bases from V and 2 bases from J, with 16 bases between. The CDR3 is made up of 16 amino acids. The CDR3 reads CASSFESGAVQETQYF. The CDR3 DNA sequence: TGTGCCAGCAGCTTCGAATCAGGGGCGGTACAAGAGACCCAGTACTTC.

CDR3 bases: TGTGCCAGCAGCTTAGCGGGCGGAAATAGCAATCAGCCCCAGCATTTT. It is translated as CASSLAGGNSNQPQHF. The rearrangement joins TRBV7-2 to TRBJ1-5; D not certain. Trimming stripped 0 bases from V and 0 bases from J, with 9 bases between. CDR1 SGHTA and CDR2 FQGNSA come from the germline V gene. The CDR3 loop spans 16 amino acids.

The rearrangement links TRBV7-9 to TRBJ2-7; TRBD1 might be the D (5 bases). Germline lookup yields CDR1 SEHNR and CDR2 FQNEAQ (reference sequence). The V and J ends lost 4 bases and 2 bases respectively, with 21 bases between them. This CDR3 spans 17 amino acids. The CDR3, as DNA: TGTGCCAGCAGCTCACCGACCCAGGGTGCATCGGCCTACGAGCAGTACTTC. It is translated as CASSSPTQGASAYEQYF.

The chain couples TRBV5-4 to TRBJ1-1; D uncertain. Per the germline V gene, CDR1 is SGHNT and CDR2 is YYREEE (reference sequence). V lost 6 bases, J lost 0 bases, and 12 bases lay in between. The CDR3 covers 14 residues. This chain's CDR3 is CASNHPTMNTEAFF. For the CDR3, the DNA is TGTGCCAGCAACCATCCCACTATGAACACTGAAGCTTTCTTT. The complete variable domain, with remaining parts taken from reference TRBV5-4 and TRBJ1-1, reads ETGVTQSPTHLIKTRGQQVTLRCSSQSGHNTVSWYQQALGQGPQFIFQYYREEENGRGNFPPRFSGLQFPNYSSELNVNALELDDSALYLCASNHPTMNTEAFFGQGTRLTVV.

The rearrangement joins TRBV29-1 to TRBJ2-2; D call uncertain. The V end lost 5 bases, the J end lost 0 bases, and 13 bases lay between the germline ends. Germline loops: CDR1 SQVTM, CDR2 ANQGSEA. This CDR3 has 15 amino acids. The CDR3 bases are TGCAGCGTTCGGGCTACCTCCTCGAACACCGGGGAGCTGTTTTTT. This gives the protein CSVRATSSNTGELFF.

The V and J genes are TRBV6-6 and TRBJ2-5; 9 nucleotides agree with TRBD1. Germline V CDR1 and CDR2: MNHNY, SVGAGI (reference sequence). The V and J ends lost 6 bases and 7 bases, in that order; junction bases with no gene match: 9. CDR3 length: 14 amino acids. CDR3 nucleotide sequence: TGTGCCAGCAGCTTAGGGACAGGGAAAGGGACCCAGTACTTC. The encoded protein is CASSLGTGKGTQYF.

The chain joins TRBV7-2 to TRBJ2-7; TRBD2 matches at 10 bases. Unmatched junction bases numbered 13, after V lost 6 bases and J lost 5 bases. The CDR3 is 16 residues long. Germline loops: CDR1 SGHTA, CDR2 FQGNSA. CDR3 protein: CASRWGAGGAADEQYF. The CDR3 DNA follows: TGTGCCAGCAGGTGGGGAGCGGGGGGGGCGGCAGACGAGCAGTACTTC. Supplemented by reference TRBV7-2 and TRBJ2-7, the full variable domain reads GAGVSQSPSNKVTEKGKDVELRCDPISGHTALYWYRQSLGQGLEFLIYFQGNSAPDKSGLPSDRFSAERTGGSVSTLTIQRTQQEDSAVYLCASRWGAGGAADEQYFGPGTRLTVT.

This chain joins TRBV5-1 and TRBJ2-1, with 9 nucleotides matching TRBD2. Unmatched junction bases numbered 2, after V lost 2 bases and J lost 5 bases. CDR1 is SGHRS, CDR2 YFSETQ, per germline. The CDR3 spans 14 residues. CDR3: CASSLTSGHNEQFF. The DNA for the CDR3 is TGCGCCAGCAGCTTAACTAGCGGGCACAATGAGCAGTTCTTC.

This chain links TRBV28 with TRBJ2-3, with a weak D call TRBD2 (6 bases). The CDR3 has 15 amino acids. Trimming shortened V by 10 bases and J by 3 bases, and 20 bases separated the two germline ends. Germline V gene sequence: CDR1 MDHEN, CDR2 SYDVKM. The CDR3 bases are TGTGCCACTAAGCGCGGGGCTGTGGGTACAGATACGCAGTATTTT. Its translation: CATKRGAVGTDTQYF.

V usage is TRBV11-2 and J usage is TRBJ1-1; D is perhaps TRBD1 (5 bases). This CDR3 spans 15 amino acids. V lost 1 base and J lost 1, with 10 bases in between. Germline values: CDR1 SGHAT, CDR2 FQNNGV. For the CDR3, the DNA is TGTGCCAGCAGCTTAGTAAGAGGGGCGAACACTGAAGCTTTCTTT. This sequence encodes CASSLVRGANTEAFF. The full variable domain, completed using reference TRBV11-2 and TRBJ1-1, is EAGVAQSPRYKIIEKRQSVAFWCNPISGHATLYWYQQILGQGPKLLIQFQNNGVVDDSQLPKDRFSAERLKGVDSTLKIQPAKLEDSAVYLCASSLVRGANTEAFFGQGTRLTVV.

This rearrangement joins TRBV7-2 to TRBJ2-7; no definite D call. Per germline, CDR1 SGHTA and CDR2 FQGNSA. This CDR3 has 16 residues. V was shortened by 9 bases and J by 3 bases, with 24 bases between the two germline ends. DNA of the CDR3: TGTGCCAGGGACCCCCACTGGCAGAACTTTAACTACGAGCAGTACTTC. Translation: CARDPHWQNFNYEQYF.

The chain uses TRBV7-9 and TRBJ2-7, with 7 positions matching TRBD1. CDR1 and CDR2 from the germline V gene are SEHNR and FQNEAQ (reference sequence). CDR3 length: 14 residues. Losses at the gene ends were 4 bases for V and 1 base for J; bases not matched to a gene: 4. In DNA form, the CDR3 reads TGTGCCAGCAGCTCCCGGGACAGATCCTACGAGCAGTACTTC. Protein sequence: CASSSRDRSYEQYF.

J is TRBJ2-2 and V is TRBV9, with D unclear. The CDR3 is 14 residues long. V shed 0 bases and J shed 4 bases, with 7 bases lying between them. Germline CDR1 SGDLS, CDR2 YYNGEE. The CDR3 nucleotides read TGTGCCAGCAGCGTAGGGACCGTCACCGGGGAGCTGTTTTTT. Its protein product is CASSVGTVTGELFF.

The chain's CDR3 is CASSAGPNTGELFF. CDR3 in DNA: TGTGCCAGCAGCGCGGGACCGAACACCGGGGAGCTGTTTTTT. J is TRBJ2-2 and V is TRBV7-3, with a tentative D call TRBD2 (6 bases). The germline V gene encodes CDR1 SGHTA and CDR2 FQGTGA. This CDR3 contains 14 residues. The V gene lost 5 bases and the J gene lost 0 bases, with 7 bases spanning the gap.

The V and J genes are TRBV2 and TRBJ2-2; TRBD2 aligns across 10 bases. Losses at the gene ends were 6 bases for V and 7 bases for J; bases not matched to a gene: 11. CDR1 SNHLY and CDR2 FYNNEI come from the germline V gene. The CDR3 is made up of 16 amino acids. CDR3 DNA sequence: TGTGCCAGCAGGGAACTAGCGGGGAGTGTTGGCGGGGAGCTGTTTTTT. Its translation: CASRELAGSVGGELFF. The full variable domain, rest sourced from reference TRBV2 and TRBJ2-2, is EPEVTQTPSHQVTQMGQEVILRCVPISNHLYFYWYRQILGQKVEFLVSFYNNEISEKSEIFDDQFSVERPDGSNFTLKIRSTKLEDSAMYFCASRELAGSVGGELFFGEGSRLTVL.

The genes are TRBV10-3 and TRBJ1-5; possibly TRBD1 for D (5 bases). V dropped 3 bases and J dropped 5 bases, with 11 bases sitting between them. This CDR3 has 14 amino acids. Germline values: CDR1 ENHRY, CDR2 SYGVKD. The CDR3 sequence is CAISDSRVDQPQHF. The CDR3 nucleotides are TGTGCCATCAGTGATAGCAGGGTCGATCAGCCCCAGCATTTT.

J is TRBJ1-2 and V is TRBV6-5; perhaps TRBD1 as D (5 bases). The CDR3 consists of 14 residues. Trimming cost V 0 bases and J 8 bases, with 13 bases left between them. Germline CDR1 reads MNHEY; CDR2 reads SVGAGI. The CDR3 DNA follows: TGTGCCAGCAGTTACTCGACCAGGGATGACGGCTACACCTTC. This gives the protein CASSYSTRDDGYTF.